The clone carrying this T cell receptor beta chain has only one observation. Antigen unknown. This may stem from a read error, because a much larger clone lies one nucleotide away. A primer matching the constant region was used to make TCR beta cDNA from approximately 0.55 ug of total RNA. Three nested multiplex PCR rounds of slightly modified ARM-PCR generated TCR beta libraries. TCRdb analysed the multiplex PCR reads with MiXCR anew, one entry per CDR3 protein. The data contain roughly 120,000 distinct CDR3 sequences, approximately 70% of them seen just once; the ten biggest clones take up 9.3%. This entry is derived from a study of tumor-infiltrating lymphocytes in primary liver carcinoma. The study's findings and limits: Present in all five tumor regions were only about 7.5-25% of the top clones.

Co-extraction of RNA and DNA was performed on 20-30 mg of unsorted bulk tissue. Cases comprised patients with primary liver carcinoma who received surgical resection. Every tumor sample analyzed contained over 75% viable tumor cells. The TCR comes from a woman aged 60-70 years with primary liver carcinoma and hepatitis B virus infection. Sequenced sample: liver tumor tissue from sampling region 1. As for subset: tumor region T1, superior pole.

This CDR3 reads CASTEQVTYEQYF. In DNA, the CDR3 is TGTGCCAGCACGGAACAGGTTACCTACGAGCAGTACTTC. J is TRBJ2-7 and V is TRBV6-2 or TRBV6-3, with a weak D call TRBD1 (5 bases). The germline V and J ends were trimmed by 7 bases and 2 bases, with 12 bases remaining between them. The CDR3 is 13 residues long. Per germline, CDR1 MNHEY and CDR2 SVGEGT.